Below are 26 T cell receptor beta chains sequenced from a single sample in a study of breast tumors, draining lymph nodes, adjacent tissues. Samples came from axillary lymph nodes draining the breast cancer. TCRdb called the multiplex PCR reads again in MiXCR, with one record for every CDR3 protein. The sample holds around 290,000 distinct CDR3 sequences, more than 30% seen once. The material sequenced was axillary lymph node tissue. The receptor source for this set is a female donor with breast cancer. Some clones in this sample may be carry-over from other donors' samples.

V and J are TRBV10-3 and TRBJ2-7; 10 bases match TRBD1. V trimming: 9 bases; J trimming: 5 bases; junction bases outside the gene matches: 13. The CDR3 totals 15 residues. Germline loops: CDR1 ENHRY, CDR2 SYGVKD. CDR3 in DNA: TGTGCCATTGGGGAAGACAGGGGGCGGGAGGACGAGCAGTACTTC. This sequence encodes CAIGEDRGREDEQYF.

About this clonotype: The germline gene is not matched at one end of the junction; a read error may be the cause. The chain uses TRBV9 and TRBJ2-7; 8 bases agree with TRBD2. CDR1 is SGDLS and CDR2 is YYNGEE in the germline V gene. The CDR3 runs to 14 residues. The CDR3 sequence: CASSLAGDTYEQSF. The CDR3 DNA follows: TGTGCCAGCTCGCTAGCGGGCGATACCTACGAGCAGTCCTTC.

Worth noting for this clonotype: This sequence may be a read error, since a much larger clone differs from it by one base. The gene calls are TRBV11-2 and TRBJ2-2, with D maybe TRBD2 (5 bases). The CDR3 runs 14 residues. The germline CDR1 and CDR2 sequences are SGHAT and FQNNGV. V was cut by 6 bases and J by 6 bases, with 14 bases left in between. For the CDR3, the DNA is TGTGCCAGCAGACACACTAGAAATGCCGGGGAGCTGTTTTTT. Residues: CASRHTRNAGELFF.

In this sample, this clonotype turned up many times. This rearrangement joins TRBV7-2 to TRBJ2-5, with TRBD2 matching over 13 bases. The germline CDR1 and CDR2 sequences are SGHTA and FQGNSA. The CDR3 loop spans 16 amino acids. V shed 5 bases and J 2 bases; nucleotides not matched to a gene: 5. As DNA, the CDR3 is TGTGCCAGCAGCCTCCGGACTAGCGGGAGACAAGAGACCCAGTACTTC. It is translated as CASSLRTSGRQETQYF.

This clonotype was picked up a small number of times. It may be a read error: a sequence one base away is much more abundant. This chain joins TRBV5-6 and TRBJ1-2; D remains ambiguous. CDR1 is SGHDT and CDR2 is YYEEEE in the germline V gene. V was trimmed by 4 bases and J by 7 bases, leaving 11 bases between them. The CDR3 loop spans 12 amino acids. CDR3 in DNA: TGTGCCAGCAGCCCTTACAGCGCTGGCTACACCTTC. It translates to CASSPYSAGYTF. The whole variable domain, filled in from reference TRBV5-6 and TRBJ1-2, reads DAGVTQSPTHLIKTRGQQVTLRCSPKSGHDTVSWYQQALGQGPQFIFQYYEEEERQRGNFPDRFSGHQFPNYSSELNVNALLLGDSALYLCASSPYSAGYTFGSGTRLTVV.

Concerning this clonotype: A much larger clone sits a single nucleotide away, making a read error possible. V usage is TRBV20-1 and J usage is TRBJ2-1, with 10 bases lining up with TRBD2. CDR3 length: 14 amino acids. The ends lost 7 bases at V and 4 bases at J; junction bases unmatched: 7. The germline V gene encodes CDR1 DFQATT and CDR2 SNEGSKA (reference sequence). Here the CDR3 DNA reads TGCAGTGTCCAAGCGGGAGGGGCTTACAATGAGCAGTTCTTC. Protein: CSVQAGGAYNEQFF.

Ten or more counts support this clonotype. In DNA, the CDR3 is TGTGCCAGTAAAGAACAGGGAGAAGTCTCACCCCTCCACTTT. Encoded protein: CASKEQGEVSPLHF. J is TRBJ1-6 and V is TRBV19; a weak D match, TRBD1 (6 bases). The CDR3 loop spans 14 amino acids. Trimming left V 7 bases short and J 10 bases short, with 17 bases between. The germline V gene encodes CDR1 LNHDA and CDR2 SQIVND (reference sequence).

A word on this clonotype: This may come from a read error, since a much larger clone is one base off. The CDR3 is CSARDRGVSTYGYTF. CDR3 bases: TGCAGTGCTAGGGACAGGGGAGTTTCTACCTATGGCTACACCTTC. The chain joins TRBV20-1 to TRBJ1-2, with 9 bases that match TRBD1. The germline V gene encodes CDR1 DFQATT and CDR2 SNEGSKA (reference sequence). Losses at the gene ends were 3 bases for V and 4 bases for J; bases not matched to a gene: 9. The length of the CDR3 is 15 residues.

To note about this clonotype: A read error is likely, as this CDR3 ends without the conserved phenylalanine or tryptophan. Because the CDR3's place on the DNA is in doubt, the DNA is left out and the CDR3 is given as listed by TCRdb. This sequence joins TRBV29-1 and TRBJ2-1; TRBD1, the table's D call, was not compared with the DNA. The CDR3 is made up of 9 amino acids, end residues included. The germline V gene encodes CDR1 SQVTM and CDR2 ANQGSEA. The CDR3 here is CSDRTGRTL.

Regarding this clonotype: Just one base apart from a much larger clone, this may be a read error. The chain is built from TRBV20-1 and TRBJ2-7; 11 bases fit TRBD2. V lost 5 bases to trimming and J lost 6 bases; unmatched junction nucleotides: 12. The CDR3 extends over 15 amino acids. CDR1 and CDR2 from the germline V gene are DFQATT and SNEGSKA (reference sequence). The CDR3 sequence: CSAQGDTSGSSEQYF. The CDR3 nucleotides read TGCAGTGCTCAGGGTGACACTAGCGGGAGTTCCGAGCAGTACTTC.

The rearrangement joins TRBV24-1 to TRBJ1-5; D unresolved. CDR1 and CDR2 from the germline V gene are KGHDR and SFDVKD. V lost 1 base and J lost 11, with 8 bases in between. This CDR3 region has 12 residues. CDR3: CATSDFRETQHF. As DNA, the CDR3 is TGTGCCACCAGTGATTTTAGGGAGACCCAGCATTTT.

This chain joins TRBV10-2 and TRBJ1-5, with D unresolved. CDR3 length equals 16 residues. V was trimmed by 2 bases and J by 14 bases, leaving 25 bases between them. Germline CDR1 is WSHSY and CDR2 is SAAADI. CDR3: CASSESLLAGVSPEHF. In DNA form, the CDR3 reads TGCGCCAGCAGTGAGAGCCTCCTGGCGGGAGTTAGCCCCGAGCATTTT.

This clonotype appeared a few times. A much larger clonotype is one base distant, so this may be a read error. Since no conserved phenylalanine or tryptophan closes the CDR3, a read error is the likely cause. This chain joins TRBV25-1 and TRBJ2-1; 7 bases agree with TRBD1. The CDR3 consists of 16 residues. Germline V lookup: CDR1 MGHDK, CDR2 SYGVNS. With V trimmed by 6 bases and J by 2 bases, 10 bases remained unmatched. The CDR3 sequence is CASRGTEGQAYNEQFL. DNA of the CDR3: TGTGCCAGCAGGGGGACAGAGGGACAAGCCTACAATGAGCAGTTCCTC.

Only one count was recorded for this clonotype. This CDR3 fails to terminate in the conserved phenylalanine or tryptophan, so it likely reflects a read error. The chain links TRBV7-9 to TRBJ1-2; D possibly corresponds to TRBD1 (5 bases). This CDR3 has 14 amino acids. Trimming stripped 5 bases from V and 8 bases from J, with 18 bases between. The germline V gene encodes CDR1 SEHNR and CDR2 FQNEAQ (reference sequence). The CDR3, as DNA: TGTGCCAGCAGCCAGTCAGGGAGGAATCGAGGCTACACCCTC. This sequence encodes CASSQSGRNRGYTL.

This clonotype was found many times. The V gene is TRBV7-6, the J gene TRBJ2-7; no clear D gene. The CDR3 length is 13 residues. The V end was cut by 2 bases, the J end by 0 bases, with 5 bases between. Germline V CDR1 and CDR2: SGHVS, FNYEAQ. The CDR3 spells CASSLRPSYEQYF. As DNA, the CDR3 is TGTGCCAGCAGCTTAAGACCCTCCTACGAGCAGTACTTC.

This chain connects TRBV15 to TRBJ2-3; D assignment may be TRBD1 or TRBD2 (6 bases each). This CDR3 has 15 amino acids. V lost 2 bases, J lost 11 bases, and 20 bases lay in between. Per germline, CDR1 LNHNV and CDR2 YYDKDF (reference sequence). This CDR3 reads CATSRHKAGGNEQYF. The CDR3 bases are TGTGCCACCAGCAGACATAAAGCCGGGGGCAATGAGCAGTATTTT.

This clonotype was recorded many times. This chain uses TRBV29-1 with TRBJ2-2; D is uncertain. Looked up from germline, CDR1 is SQVTM and CDR2 is ANQGSEA. CDR3 length equals 13 residues. V was cut by 8 bases and J by 4 bases, with 14 bases left in between. CDR3 sequence (DNA): TGCAGCACCACTACCACGGGCACCGGGGAGCTGTTTTTT. Amino acids: CSTTTTGTGELFF.

On this clonotype: This may be a read error: a much more frequent sequence differs by one nucleotide. The V gene is TRBV20-1, the J gene TRBJ2-5; 8 bases line up with TRBD1. The CDR3 runs 15 residues. Germline V gene sequence: CDR1 DFQATT, CDR2 SNEGSKA (reference sequence). V was pared by 0 bases and J by 7 bases, with 10 bases of the junction left unmatched. CDR3 DNA sequence: TGCAGTGCTAGAGATCTCGGCAGGGGGCGAGGGACCCAGTACTTC. Translation: CSARDLGRGRGTQYF.

There are many counts of this clonotype. This rearrangement joins TRBV7-2 to TRBJ2-1; D remains ambiguous. Deletions cut 2 bases from V and 12 bases from J, with 17 bases between. Germline CDR1 and CDR2: SGHTA and FQGNSA. The CDR3 has 14 residues. This chain's CDR3 is CASSLTGRSMGQFF. The CDR3 DNA is TGTGCCAGCAGCTTAACGGGCCGGTCGATGGGGCAGTTCTTC.

The rearrangement uses TRBV11-2 and TRBJ2-5, with 7 bases that match TRBD2. Germline trimming cut 1 base from V and 5 bases from J; bases unmatched to any gene: 7. The CDR3 is made up of 15 amino acids. The germline V gene has CDR1 SGHAT and CDR2 FQNNGV. This CDR3 reads CASSLGSGIGETQYF. CDR3 in DNA: TGTGCCAGCAGCTTAGGAAGCGGGATCGGTGAGACCCAGTACTTC.

This clonotype occurred a few times. The germline gene is not matched at one end of the junction; a read error may be the cause. The genes are TRBV12-3 or TRBV12-4 and TRBJ2-1, with TRBD2 matching over 12 bases. The CDR3 extends over 14 amino acids. In nucleotides, the CDR3 is TGTGCCGGCAGTTTCGGGACTAGCGGGAATGAGCAGTTCTTC. It is translated as CAGSFGTSGNEQFF.

This clonotype was counted ten times or more. The V call is TRBV12-3 or TRBV12-4, the J call TRBJ1-2; TRBD1 is a possible D gene (5 bases). CDR3 size: 14 residues. Between the trimmed V and J ends, which lost 3 bases and 8 bases, there was a span of 16 bases. The CDR3 bases are TGTGCCAGCAGTTTCTGGGCCCCCCAGGGAGGCTACACCTTC. Amino acids: CASSFWAPQGGYTF.

Ten or more counts support this clonotype. Here the CDR3 DNA reads TGCAGTGCTAGAGCGGATCTAGCGGGAGGGCACACAGATACGCAGTATTTT. It specifies CSARADLAGGHTDTQYF. The V call is TRBV20-1, the J call TRBJ2-3; 12 bases agree with TRBD2. The ends lost 1 base at V and 2 bases at J; junction bases unmatched: 7. The CDR3 has 17 residues. CDR1 is DFQATT and CDR2 is SNEGSKA in the germline V gene (reference sequence).

The CDR3 protein is CSGGQGAFYGYTF. The CDR3 coding sequence is TGCAGCGGTGGACAGGGGGCGTTTTATGGCTACACCTTC. V is TRBV29-1 and J is TRBJ1-2; 11 nucleotides match TRBD1. Per germline, CDR1 SQVTM and CDR2 ANQGSEA. Trimming cost V 7 bases and J 5 bases; bases outside gene matches: 6. CDR3 length equals 13 residues. Looking up the rest from reference TRBV29-1 and TRBJ1-2 gives the full variable domain: SAVISQKPSRDICQRGTSLTIQCQVDSQVTMMFWYRQQPGQSLTLIATANQGSEATYESGFVIDKFPISRPNLTFSTLTVSNMSPEDSSIYLCSGGQGAFYGYTFGSGTRLTVV.

The table lists this clonotype with many counts. The chain is built from TRBV24-1 and TRBJ2-7; 8 positions match TRBD2. CDR3 length: 13 residues. Looked up from germline, CDR1 is KGHDR and CDR2 is SFDVKD. Losses at the gene ends were 8 bases for V and 9 bases for J; bases not matched to a gene: 11. The CDR3 is CATNPGLGRLQYF. DNA of the CDR3: TGTGCCACCAACCCGGGACTAGGACGTTTGCAGTACTTC.

This clonotype was seen repeatedly, ten times or more. The V call is TRBV12-3 or TRBV12-4, the J call TRBJ2-2; D gene unclear. The V end was cut by 5 bases, the J end by 5 bases, with 12 bases between. The CDR3 loop spans 14 amino acids. The CDR3 sequence: CASSPSDGTGELFF. The CDR3 coding sequence is TGTGCCAGCAGTCCCAGTGACGGGACCGGGGAGCTGTTTTTT.